This TCR beta chain was recorded in a study of PD-L1 blockade in urothelial cancer. Across the whole study: Patients, treated from 2014 onward, received atezolizumab 1,200 mg intravenously every 3 weeks. Most patients, twenty-five of 29, were males with bladder-origin cancer. Blood analyses occurred 3 weeks (second dose) and 6 weeks post treatment start.

Germline lookup yields CDR1 SNHLY and CDR2 FYNNEI. V lost 2 bases and J 9 bases, leaving 8 bases between the germline ends. The CDR3 has 12 amino acids. Assay used: immunoSEQ multiplex PCR; TCRdb lists only in-frame clones, some missing. The sample yields approximately 38,000 clones, approximately 86% seen once. With regard to this clone: The antigen remains undetermined.

Regarding the study as a whole: TCR clonality was measured in pretreatment peripheral blood. Clonality below the median predicted better survival.

Time point noted: peripheral blood 6 weeks after treatment start. The starting material was PBMCs, obtained around atezolizumab (anti-PD-L1) treatment. This chain connects TRBV2 to TRBJ1-5, with D possibly being TRBD1 (5 bases). This clonotype originated in a man in his 60s with urothelial cancer. As DNA, the CDR3 is TGTGCCAGCAGTGAACATACAGGGCCCCAGCATTTT. Its protein product is CASSEHTGPQHF.